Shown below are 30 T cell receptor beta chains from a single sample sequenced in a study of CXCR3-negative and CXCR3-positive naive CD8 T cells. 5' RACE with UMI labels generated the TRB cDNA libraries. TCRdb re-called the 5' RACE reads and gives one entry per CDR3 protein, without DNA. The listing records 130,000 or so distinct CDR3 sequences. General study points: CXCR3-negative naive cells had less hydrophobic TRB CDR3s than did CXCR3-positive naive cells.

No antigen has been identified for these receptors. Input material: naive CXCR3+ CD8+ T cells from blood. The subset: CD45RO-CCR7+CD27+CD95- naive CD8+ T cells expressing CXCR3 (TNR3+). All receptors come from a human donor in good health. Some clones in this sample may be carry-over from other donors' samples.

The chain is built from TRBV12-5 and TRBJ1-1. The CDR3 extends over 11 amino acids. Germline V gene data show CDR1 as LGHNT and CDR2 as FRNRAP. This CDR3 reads CASSVGTEAFF.

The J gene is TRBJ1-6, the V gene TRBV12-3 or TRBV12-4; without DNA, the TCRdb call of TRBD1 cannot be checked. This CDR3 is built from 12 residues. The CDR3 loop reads CASSSDRRPLHF.

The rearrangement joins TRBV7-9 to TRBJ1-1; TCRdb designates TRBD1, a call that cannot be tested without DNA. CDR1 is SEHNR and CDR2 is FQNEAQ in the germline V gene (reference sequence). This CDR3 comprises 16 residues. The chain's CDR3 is CASSSGDRWGNTEAFF.

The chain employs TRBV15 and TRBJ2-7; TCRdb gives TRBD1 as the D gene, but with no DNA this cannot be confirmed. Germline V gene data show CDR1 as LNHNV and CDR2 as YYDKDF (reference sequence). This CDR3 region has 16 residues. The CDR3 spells CATSGRRGQGSYEQYF.

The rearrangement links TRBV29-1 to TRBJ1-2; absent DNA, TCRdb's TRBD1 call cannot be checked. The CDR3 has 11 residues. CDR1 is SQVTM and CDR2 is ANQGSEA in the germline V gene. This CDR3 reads CSGTAGSGYTF.

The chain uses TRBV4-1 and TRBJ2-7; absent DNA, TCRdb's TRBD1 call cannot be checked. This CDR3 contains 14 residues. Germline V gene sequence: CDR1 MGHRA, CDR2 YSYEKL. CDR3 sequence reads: CASSQDWGPYEQYF.

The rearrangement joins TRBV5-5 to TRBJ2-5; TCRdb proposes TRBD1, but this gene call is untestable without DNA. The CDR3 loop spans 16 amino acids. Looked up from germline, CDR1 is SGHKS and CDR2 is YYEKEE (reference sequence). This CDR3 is CASSLRTGGSFETQYF.

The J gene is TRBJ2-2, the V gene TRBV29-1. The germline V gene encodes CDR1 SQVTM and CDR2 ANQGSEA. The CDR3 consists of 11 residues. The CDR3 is CSARAGGELFF.

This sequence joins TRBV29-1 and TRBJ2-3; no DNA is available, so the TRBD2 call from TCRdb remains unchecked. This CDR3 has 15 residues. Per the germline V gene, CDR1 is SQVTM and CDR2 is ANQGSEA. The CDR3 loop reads CSVNPVAGGTDTQYF.

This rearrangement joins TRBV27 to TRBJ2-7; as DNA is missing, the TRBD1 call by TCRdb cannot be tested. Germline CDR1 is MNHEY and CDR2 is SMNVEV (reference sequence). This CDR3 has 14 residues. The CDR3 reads CASSPRGVSYEQYF.

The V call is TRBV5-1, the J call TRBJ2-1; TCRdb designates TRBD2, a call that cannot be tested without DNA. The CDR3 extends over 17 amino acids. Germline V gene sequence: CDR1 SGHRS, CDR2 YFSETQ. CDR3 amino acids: CASSLERGRGGRNEQFF.

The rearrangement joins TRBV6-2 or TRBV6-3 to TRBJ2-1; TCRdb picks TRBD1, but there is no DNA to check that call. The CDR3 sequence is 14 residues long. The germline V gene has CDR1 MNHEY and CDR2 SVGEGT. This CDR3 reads CASAWEHRYNEQFF.

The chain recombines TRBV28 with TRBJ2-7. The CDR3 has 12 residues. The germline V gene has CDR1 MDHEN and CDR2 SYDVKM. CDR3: CASSAIYYEQYF.

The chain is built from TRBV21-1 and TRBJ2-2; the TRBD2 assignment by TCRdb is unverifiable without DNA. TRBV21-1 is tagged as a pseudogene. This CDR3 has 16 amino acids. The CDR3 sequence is CASSSRDSHPTGELFF.

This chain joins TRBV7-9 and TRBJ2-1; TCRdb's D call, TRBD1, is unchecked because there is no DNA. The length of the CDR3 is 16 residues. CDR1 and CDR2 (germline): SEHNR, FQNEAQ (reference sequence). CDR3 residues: CASSPSQGGSYDEQFF.

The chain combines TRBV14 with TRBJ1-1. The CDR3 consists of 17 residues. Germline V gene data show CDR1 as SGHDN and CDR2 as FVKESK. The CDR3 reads CASSQDTHRVMNTEAFF.

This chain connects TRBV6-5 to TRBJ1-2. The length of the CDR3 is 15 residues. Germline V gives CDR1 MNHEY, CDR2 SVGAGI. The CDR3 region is CASSYSALTNYGYTF.

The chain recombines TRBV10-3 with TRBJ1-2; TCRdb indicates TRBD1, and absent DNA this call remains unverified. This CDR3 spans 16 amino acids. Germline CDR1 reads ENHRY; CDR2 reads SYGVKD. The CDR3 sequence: CAISPAGQGRLYGYTF.

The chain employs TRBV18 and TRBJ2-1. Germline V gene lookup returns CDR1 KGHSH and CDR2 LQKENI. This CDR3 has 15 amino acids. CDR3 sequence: CASSPPLGLGNEQFF. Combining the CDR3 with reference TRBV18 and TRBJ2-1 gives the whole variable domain NAGVMQNPRHLVRRRGQEARLRCSPMKGHSHVYWYRQLPEEGLKFMVYLQKENIIDESGMPKERFSAEFPKEGPSILRIQQVVRGDSAAYFCASSPPLGLGNEQFFGPGTRLTVL.

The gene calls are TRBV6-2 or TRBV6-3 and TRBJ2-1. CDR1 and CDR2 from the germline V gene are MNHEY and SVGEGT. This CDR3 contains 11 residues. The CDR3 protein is CASSSWVEQFF.

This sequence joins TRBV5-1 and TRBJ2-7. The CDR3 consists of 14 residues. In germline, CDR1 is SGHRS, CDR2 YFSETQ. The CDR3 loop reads CASCFANWGYEQYF.

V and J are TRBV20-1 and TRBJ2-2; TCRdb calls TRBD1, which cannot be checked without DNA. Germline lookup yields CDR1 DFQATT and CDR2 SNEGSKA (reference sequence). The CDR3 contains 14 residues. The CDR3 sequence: CSAAQVSGTGELFF.

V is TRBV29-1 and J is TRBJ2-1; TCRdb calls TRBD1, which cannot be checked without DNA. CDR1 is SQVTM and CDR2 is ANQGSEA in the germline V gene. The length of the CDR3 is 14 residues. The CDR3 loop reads CSVEAGTTYNEQFF.

CDR3 loop: CASSLVHGDEQFF. The gene calls are TRBV5-1 and TRBJ2-1. The CDR3 extends over 13 amino acids. Germline V gene sequence: CDR1 SGHRS, CDR2 YFSETQ.

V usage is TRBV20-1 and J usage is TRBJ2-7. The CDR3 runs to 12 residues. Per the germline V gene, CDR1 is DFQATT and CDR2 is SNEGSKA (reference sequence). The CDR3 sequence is CSARTPEWEQYF.

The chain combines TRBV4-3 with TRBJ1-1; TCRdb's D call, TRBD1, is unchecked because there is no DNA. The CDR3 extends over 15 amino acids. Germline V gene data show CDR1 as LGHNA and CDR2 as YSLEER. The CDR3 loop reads CASSPTRSPIGGAFF.

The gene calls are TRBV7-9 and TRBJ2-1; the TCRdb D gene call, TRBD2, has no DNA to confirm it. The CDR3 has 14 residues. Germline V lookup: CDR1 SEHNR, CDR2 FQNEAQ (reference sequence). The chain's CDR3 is CASSPPSGTNEQFF.

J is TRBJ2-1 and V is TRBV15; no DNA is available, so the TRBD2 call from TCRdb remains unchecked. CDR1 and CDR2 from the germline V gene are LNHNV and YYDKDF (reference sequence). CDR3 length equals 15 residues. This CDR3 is CATSRGLAPYNEQFF.

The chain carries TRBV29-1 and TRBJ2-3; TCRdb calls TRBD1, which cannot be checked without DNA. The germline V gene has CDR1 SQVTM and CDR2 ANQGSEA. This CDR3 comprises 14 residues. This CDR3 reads CSVMGGKGTDTQYF.

The CDR3 is CASRLAATGLTDTQYF. V and J are TRBV7-9 and TRBJ2-3; the D call from TCRdb, TRBD1, cannot be confirmed without DNA. The CDR3 has 16 residues. From germline, CDR1 is SEHNR and CDR2 FQNEAQ (reference sequence).